Each of the 8 T cell receptor beta chains below was sequenced from the same sample in a study of T cells in Graves' hyperthyroidism and ophthalmopathy. Amplification targeted TCR beta CDR3 regions from RNA transcripts. First-round RT-PCR of the TCR CDR3 relied on the HTBI primer set. Via MiXCR, TCRdb re-called the multiplex PCR reads, giving one row per CDR3 protein. The sample gives some 550,000 distinct CDR3 sequences, under 25% of which show up once; approximately 26% is in the top ten. Sample: blood. These TCRs come from a man younger than 35 with Graves' hyperthyroidism.

This clonotype was seen at least ten times. The V call is TRBV12-3 or TRBV12-4, the J call TRBJ2-2; tentative D call: TRBD2 (5 bases). The CDR3 totals 16 residues. V was shortened by 3 bases and J by 8 bases, with 19 bases between the two germline ends. The CDR3 spells CASSFRTAGIKGELFF. The CDR3 coding sequence is TGTGCCAGCAGTTTCCGGACCGCCGGGATAAAAGGGGAGCTGTTTTTT.

This clonotype appeared a few times. V usage is TRBV28 and J usage is TRBJ1-1; D might be TRBD1 (6 bases). V was shortened by 5 bases and J by 7 bases, with 20 bases between the two germline ends. Germline CDR1 and CDR2: MDHEN and SYDVKM. The CDR3 is made up of 15 amino acids. The CDR3 DNA sequence: TGTGCCAGCAGTCCCCGTGGGGGGGCCACTCTTGAAGCTTTCTTT. Protein product: CASSPRGGATLEAFF.

This clonotype was picked up many times. The gene calls are TRBV28 and TRBJ2-6, with D possibly TRBD1 on 7 matching bases. Germline CDR1 is MDHEN and CDR2 is SYDVKM. Trimming cost V 2 bases and J 1 base, with 15 bases left between them. CDR3 length equals 18 residues. CDR3 sequence: CASSLMGRGRSGANVLTF. CDR3 bases: TGTGCCAGCAGTTTAATGGGCAGGGGGAGGTCTGGGGCCAACGTCCTGACTTTC.

The sample holds many counts of this clonotype. The chain links TRBV29-1 to TRBJ2-5; no clear D gene. The CDR3 runs 12 residues. V shed 5 bases and J shed 1 base, with 8 bases lying between them. CDR1 and CDR2 (germline): SQVTM, ANQGSEA. CDR3 in DNA: TGCAGCGTTAGGATAGCCCAAGAGACCCAGTACTTC. This sequence encodes CSVRIAQETQYF.

J is TRBJ2-5 and V is TRBV6-2 or TRBV6-3; a weak D match, TRBD2 (5 bases). V was trimmed by 4 bases and J by 6 bases, leaving 33 bases between them. This CDR3 has 20 amino acids. Germline CDR1 MNHEY, CDR2 SVGEGT. CDR3 DNA: TGTGCCAGCAGTTTAGGGATGAATCGGGAAGGCATCCCTCCAATCAAGACCCAGTACTTC. As protein: CASSLGMNREGIPPIKTQYF.

The genes are TRBV7-8 and TRBJ1-5; the D gene is possibly TRBD1 (5 bases). The ends were cut back, 6 bases at V and 0 bases at J, with 12 bases in the middle. The germline CDR1 and CDR2 sequences are SGHVS and FQNEAQ. The CDR3 is made up of 15 amino acids. CDR3 protein: CASSLWGNSNQPQHF. CDR3 DNA sequence: TGTGCCAGCAGTCTCTGGGGGAATAGCAATCAGCCCCAGCATTTT.

This clonotype was seen at least ten times. V and J are TRBV11-3 and TRBJ2-7; D tentatively fits TRBD1 or TRBD2 (5 bases each). The V end lost 9 bases, the J end lost 0 bases, and 15 bases lay between the germline ends. The germline V gene encodes CDR1 SGHNT and CDR2 YENEEA. The length of the CDR3 is 14 residues. Here the CDR3 DNA reads TGTGCCAGTAGTCCCCGGGACGGCTCCTACGAGCAGTACTTC. The encoded protein is CASSPRDGSYEQYF.

This clonotype appeared many times. The chain employs TRBV11-3 and TRBJ2-2; D gene ambiguous. This CDR3 comprises 15 residues. CDR1 is SGHNT and CDR2 is YENEEA in the germline V gene. V shed 0 bases and J shed 4 bases, with 9 bases lying between them. The CDR3 DNA reads as TGTGCCAGCAGCTTAGACACTCTATCCACCGGGGAGCTGTTTTTT. Its translation: CASSLDTLSTGELFF. Full variable domain (outside the CDR3, taken from reference TRBV11-3 and TRBJ2-2): EAGVVQSPRYKIIEKKQPVAFWCNPISGHNTLYWYLQNLGQGPELLIRYENEEAVDDSQLPKDRFSAERLKGVDSTLKIQPAELGDSAVYLCASSLDTLSTGELFFGEGSRLTVL.